The sequence of this TCR beta chain was determined in a study of immune heterogeneity within non-small cell lung tumors. Overall study context: Of all tumors, several turned out to be squamous cell carcinomas, approximately 9 were non-squamous carcinomas and 1 was not otherwise specified.

Bulk tumor genomic DNA served as template, at 600 ng per sample. Surgeons took several biopsies per primary tumor, spaced far apart, during surgery. With untreated, newly diagnosed non-small cell lung cancer, the patients went on to undergo curative surgery. Note on this clonotype: A much more abundant neighbour one base away suggests this may be a read error.

The CDR3 consists of 14 residues. CDR1 is KGHSH and CDR2 is LQKENI in the germline V gene. In a multiplex PCR, 32 V and 13 J primers amplified TCR beta CDR3. Each CDR3 protein gets one entry after TCRdb re-called the multiplex PCR reads with MiXCR. Among some 2,700 distinct CDR3 sequences listed, 20% to 30% were seen once. The material sequenced was lung tumor tissue. The source is a man aged 60 to 75 with non-small cell lung cancer. The chain joins TRBV18 to TRBJ2-1, with TRBD1 matching over 9 bases. Here the CDR3 reads CASFPGQGYNERFF. The CDR3 DNA reads as TGTGCCAGCTTTCCGGGACAGGGATACAATGAGCGGTTCTTC.